This TCR beta chain stems from a study of T cell changes during pregnancy in multiple sclerosis. Trimming pared 5 bases from V and 5 bases from J, leaving 7 bases between. Germline CDR1 and CDR2: SNHLY and FYNNEI. The CDR3 is 13 amino acids. Measured with immunoSEQ multiplex PCR; TCRdb has only the in-frame clones, and not every one. Of some 41,000 clones detected, 80% to 90% appear once; the ten largest clones hold 0.45% to 0.65%. The TCR comes from a female donor with multiple sclerosis, enrolled in a pregnancy study. The gene calls are TRBV2 and TRBJ1-6; D gene ambiguous. Sequenced here: CD4+ T cells from peripheral blood mononuclear cells, sampled in the first trimester of pregnancy. DNA of the CDR3: TGTGCCAGCAGTACAGAGAATAATTCACCCCTCCACTTT. Its translation: CASSTENNSPLHF.